Each of the 27 T cell receptor beta chains below was sequenced from the same sample in a study of control samples from healthy donors and cancer patients. The table came from immunoSEQ multiplex PCR; TCRdb's copy has only in-frame clones and leaves some out. The sample holds some 130,000 clones, less than 95% seen once. Sequenced sample: blood. Receptors were obtained from a man younger than 35 in good health.

The rearrangement joins TRBV21-1 to TRBJ1-4. TRBV21-1 represents a pseudogene. This CDR3 has 16 amino acids. The CDR3 region has the DNA TGTGCCAGCAGCAAAACTACGGGCCCCCTTAATGAAAAACTGTTTTTT. This sequence encodes CASSKTTGPLNEKLFF.

The V gene is TRBV30, the J gene TRBJ1-1; the D is unclear. Germline V gene lookup returns CDR1 GTSNPN and CDR2 SVGIG (reference sequence). Trimming left V 5 bases short and J 1 base short, with 14 bases between. The CDR3 is 14 amino acids. Written as DNA, the CDR3 is TGTGCCTGGTTTAGTTTATATCCGAACACTGAAGCTTTCTTT. Its translation: CAWFSLYPNTEAFF.

The J gene is TRBJ2-1, the V gene TRBV6-5; 11 nucleotides agree with TRBD2. After removal of 2 bases from V and 4 bases from J, the junction contained 4 bases not matched to a gene. The CDR3 has 16 amino acids. CDR1 and CDR2 from the germline V gene are MNHEY and SVGAGI. Written as DNA, the CDR3 is TGTGCCAGCAGTTACGCGGCTAGCGGGGGGTACAATGAGCAGTTCTTC. Translated, it gives CASSYAASGGYNEQFF.

The chain combines TRBV29-1 with TRBJ1-1; the D is unclear. The CDR3 extends over 12 amino acids. V was shortened by 7 bases and J by 3 bases, with 12 bases between the two germline ends. CDR1 is SQVTM, CDR2 ANQGSEA, per germline. CDR3 amino acids: CSGRRIYTEAFF. The CDR3 DNA reads as TGCAGCGGAAGACGGATTTACACTGAAGCTTTCTTT.

A few counts support this clone. V and J are TRBV5-1 and TRBJ1-2; TRBD1 might be the D (5 bases). Germline V gene data show CDR1 as SGHRS and CDR2 as YFSETQ. The CDR3 contains 13 residues. The V gene lost 4 bases and the J gene lost 0 bases, with 7 bases spanning the gap. CDR3 sequence reads: CASSPGTNYGYTF. CDR3 sequence (DNA): TGCGCCAGCAGCCCAGGGACTAACTATGGCTACACCTTC.

The V call is TRBV6-5, the J call TRBJ1-5; no clear D. This CDR3 contains 14 residues. The germline V gene has CDR1 MNHEY and CDR2 SVGAGI. Trimming cost V 2 bases and J 3 bases, with 8 bases left between them. The CDR3 coding sequence is TGTGCCAGCAGTTACAGGGAAACCAATCAGCCCCAGCATTTT. Translating it yields CASSYRETNQPQHF.

The V call is TRBV10-2, the J call TRBJ2-7; D gene ambiguous. V gave up 2 bases and J gave up 1 base, with 9 bases separating them. CDR3 size: 14 residues. Germline V gives CDR1 WSHSY, CDR2 SAAADI. The CDR3: CASSEPYRSYEQYF. Here the CDR3 DNA reads TGCGCCAGCAGTGAGCCTTACAGATCCTACGAGCAGTACTTC.

The rearrangement links TRBV10-2 to TRBJ2-5; no clear D. Trimming removed 3 bases at V and 5 bases at J, with 19 bases between. The germline gives CDR1 WSHSY, CDR2 SAAADI. The length of the CDR3 is 16 residues. CDR3 nucleotide sequence: TGCGCCAGCAGTGATAGGACGGTCCCAACGGGTGAGACCCAGTACTTC. Translated, it gives CASSDRTVPTGETQYF.

This clone was found once. V usage is TRBV12-3 or TRBV12-4 and J usage is TRBJ1-2; D remains ambiguous. This CDR3 is built from 13 residues. Trimming stripped 4 bases from V and 8 bases from J, with 14 bases between. In DNA form, the CDR3 reads TGTGCCAGCAGTTCATTGTACGTCGCAGGCTACACCTTC. Its protein is CASSSLYVAGYTF.

This clone appeared once. The chain employs TRBV7-2 and TRBJ2-3; either TRBD1 or TRBD2 may supply D (5 bases each). Germline V lookup: CDR1 SGHTA, CDR2 FQGNSA. V dropped 5 bases and J dropped 5 bases, with 14 bases sitting between them. The CDR3 loop spans 14 amino acids. The CDR3 DNA reads as TGTGCCAGCAGCAAAGGGGCACTAGTAGATACGCAGTATTTT. Amino acids: CASSKGALVDTQYF. Together with reference TRBV7-2 and TRBJ2-3, the CDR3 gives the full variable domain: GAGVSQSPSNKVTEKGKDVELRCDPISGHTALYWYRQSLGQGLEFLIYFQGNSAPDKSGLPSDRFSAERTGGSVSTLTIQRTQQEDSAVYLCASSKGALVDTQYFGPGTRLTVL.

The chain uses TRBV5-1 and TRBJ1-6; D might be TRBD1 (6 bases). This CDR3 is built from 15 residues. V was pared by 4 bases and J by 10 bases, with 18 bases between. Germline-derived CDR1 and CDR2 are SGHRS and YFSETQ. This CDR3 is CASSDGDTLESPLHF. The DNA of the CDR3 is TGCGCCAGCAGCGATGGGGACACGCTTGAGTCACCCCTCCACTTT.

This chain joins TRBV6-6 and TRBJ2-7, with a possible D match to TRBD1 (5 bases). From germline, CDR1 is MNHNY and CDR2 SVGAGI (reference sequence). The CDR3 runs 16 residues. Trimming took off 6 bases at V and 3 bases at J, with 21 bases between the two ends. The CDR3 coding sequence is TGTGCCAGCAGCCGATCGTTTTGGGGCAGGAACTACGAGCAGTACTTC. It yields the protein CASSRSFWGRNYEQYF.

The chain combines TRBV13 with TRBJ1-2; 7 bases are shared with TRBD1. Unmatched junction bases numbered 8, after V lost 5 bases and J lost 2 bases. The CDR3 spans 15 residues. The germline CDR1 and CDR2 sequences are PRHDT and FYEKMQ (reference sequence). The DNA for the CDR3 is TGTGCCAGCAGCCCACATGTGGGACAGAACTATGGCTACACCTTC. It translates to CASSPHVGQNYGYTF.

The chain couples TRBV7-9 to TRBJ1-1, with TRBD1 matching 7 bases. The V gene end was trimmed by 0 bases and the J gene end by 0 bases; junction bases not matched to a gene: 7. This CDR3 region has 17 residues. Germline CDR1 SEHNR, CDR2 FQNEAQ (reference sequence). The CDR3 DNA sequence: TGTGCCAGCAGCTTAGCCCTGACAGGGATAATGAACACTGAAGCTTTCTTT. This codes for CASSLALTGIMNTEAFF.

Points on this clone: This sample includes further DNA sequences coding for the same CDR3. V usage is TRBV9 and J usage is TRBJ1-1; D is unclear. The CDR3 has 13 amino acids. The V and J ends lost 4 bases and 0 bases respectively, with 7 bases between them. Germline CDR1 and CDR2: SGDLS and YYNGEE. CDR3 DNA: TGTGCCAGCAGCCCCCGCTTGAACACTGAAGCTTTCTTT. Protein product: CASSPRLNTEAFF.

V usage is TRBV4-1 and J usage is TRBJ2-4; D possibly corresponds to TRBD1 (5 bases). This CDR3 spans 14 amino acids. Germline-derived CDR1 and CDR2 are MGHRA and YSYEKL. The ends were cut back, 1 base at V and 7 bases at J, with 11 bases in the middle. The CDR3 DNA sequence: TGCGCCAGCAGCCAAGTGGGAAAGGGGAACATTCAGTACTTC. Translated: CASSQVGKGNIQYF.

The chain uses TRBV7-2 and TRBJ2-5; unclear D gene. V lost 4 bases and J 5 bases, leaving 5 bases between the germline ends. The CDR3 has 11 amino acids. Germline values: CDR1 SGHTA, CDR2 FQGNSA. This CDR3 reads CASSSMETQYF. In DNA, the CDR3 is TGTGCCAGCAGCTCCATGGAGACCCAGTACTTC.

The chain carries TRBV27 and TRBJ1-4; TRBD1 might be the D (6 bases). Trimming removed 5 bases at V and 8 bases at J, with 18 bases between. The germline V gene has CDR1 MNHEY and CDR2 SMNVEV (reference sequence). This CDR3 contains 15 residues. CDR3 region: CASSETGGRREKLFF. CDR3 DNA: TGTGCCAGCAGTGAAACGGGGGGGCGAAGGGAAAAACTGTTTTTT. The variable domain in full, with the rest retrieved from reference TRBV27 and TRBJ1-4, is EAQVTQNPRYLITVTGKKLTVTCSQNMNHEYMSWYRQDPGLGLRQIYYSMNVEVTDKGDVPEGYKVSRKEKRNFPLILESPSPNQTSLYFCASSETGGRREKLFFGSGTQLSVL.

This rearrangement joins TRBV7-2 to TRBJ2-5, with unresolved D. CDR3 length equals 15 residues. Trimming removed 7 bases from V and 0 bases from J, with 15 bases in between. Germline values: CDR1 SGHTA, CDR2 FQGNSA. The CDR3 spells CASTPLGIYQETQYF. Here the CDR3 DNA reads TGTGCCAGCACCCCGTTGGGGATATACCAAGAGACCCAGTACTTC.

The chain employs TRBV30 and TRBJ1-4; 9 nucleotides agree with TRBD1. J lost 8 bases, V lost 4 bases, and 5 bases had no gene match. In germline, CDR1 is GTSNPN, CDR2 SVGIG (reference sequence). The CDR3 consists of 13 residues. The DNA for the CDR3 is TGTGCCTGGACCAGGACAGGGGCCGAAAAACTGTTTTTT. Translated, it gives CAWTRTGAEKLFF.

On this clone itself: Other nucleotide sequences from this sample produce the same CDR3. DNA for the CDR3: TGTGCCAGCAGTCGAGACAGAAACACTGAAGCTTTCTTT. It codes for CASSRDRNTEAFF. V gene TRBV6-5 combines with J gene TRBJ1-1; possibly TRBD1 for D (5 bases). The CDR3 runs 13 residues. Trimming removed 5 bases at V and 2 bases at J, with 9 bases between. Germline V lookup: CDR1 MNHEY, CDR2 SVGAGI.

The chain recombines TRBV5-5 with TRBJ2-7, with D tentatively TRBD1 (5 bases). This CDR3 region has 14 residues. Germline V gene lookup returns CDR1 SGHKS and CDR2 YYEKEE (reference sequence). V was trimmed by 2 bases and J by 2 bases, leaving 11 bases between them. The CDR3 coding sequence is TGTGCCAGCAGCTTCATGGGGCAAGCCTACGAGCAGTACTTC. It codes for CASSFMGQAYEQYF.

This chain joins TRBV4-1 and TRBJ2-1, with D perhaps being TRBD1 or TRBD2 (5 bases each). Germline loops: CDR1 MGHRA, CDR2 YSYEKL. The CDR3 sequence is 16 residues long. Deletions cut 0 bases from V and 8 bases from J, with 17 bases between. DNA for the CDR3: TGCGCCAGCAGCCAAGAATTGAGCCCCCTGGGGGATGAGCAGTTCTTC. Amino acids: CASSQELSPLGDEQFF.

This clone was recorded only once. The CDR3 here is CASSRGFGGTNQPQHF. The CDR3 nucleotides are TGTGCCAGTAGTAGGGGCTTCGGAGGTACCAATCAGCCCCAGCATTTT. The chain carries TRBV19 and TRBJ1-5, with D tentatively TRBD1 (5 bases). V was shortened by 4 bases and J by 3 bases, with 16 bases between the two germline ends. Germline V gives CDR1 LNHDA, CDR2 SQIVND (reference sequence). The CDR3 runs 16 residues.

This sequence joins TRBV4-1 and TRBJ1-4, with 10 bases fitting TRBD1. Trimming took 0 bases from V and 5 from J; bases not matched to a gene: 0. Germline V gives CDR1 MGHRA, CDR2 YSYEKL. This CDR3 contains 15 residues. The CDR3 loop reads CASSQEGQGNEKLFF. The CDR3 nucleotides read TGCGCCAGCAGCCAAGAGGGACAGGGGAATGAAAAACTGTTTTTT.

V gene TRBV7-9 combines with J gene TRBJ1-5, with TRBD1 matching over 7 bases. The CDR3 extends over 18 amino acids. The V and J ends lost 1 base and 0 bases, in that order; junction bases with no gene match: 9. From germline, CDR1 is SEHNR and CDR2 FQNEAQ (reference sequence). Here the CDR3 DNA reads TGTGCCAGCAGCTTAGTAGGAGGACAGGCGTATAGCAATCAGCCCCAGCATTTT. Protein sequence: CASSLVGGQAYSNQPQHF.

The chain is built from TRBV7-2 and TRBJ1-4; no clear D gene. The CDR3 is made up of 13 amino acids. Looked up from germline, CDR1 is SGHTA and CDR2 is FQGNSA. V was cut by 3 bases and J by 12 bases, with 14 bases left in between. This CDR3 reads CASSFITGSELFF. The DNA of the CDR3 is TGTGCCAGCAGCTTTATTACCGGCAGCGAACTGTTTTTT.